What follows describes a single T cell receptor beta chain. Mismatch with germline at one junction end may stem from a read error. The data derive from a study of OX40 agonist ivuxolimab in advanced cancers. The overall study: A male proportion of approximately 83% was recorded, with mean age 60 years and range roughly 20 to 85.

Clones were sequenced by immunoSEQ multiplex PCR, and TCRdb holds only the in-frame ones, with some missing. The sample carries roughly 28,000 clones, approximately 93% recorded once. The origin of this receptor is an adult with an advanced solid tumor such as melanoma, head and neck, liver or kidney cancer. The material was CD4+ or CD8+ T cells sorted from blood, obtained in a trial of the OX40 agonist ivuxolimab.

CDR3 region: CASRIGTRTKEGEFF. CDR3 bases: TGTGCCAGTCGTATCGGGACCCGGACAAAAGAGGGGGAGTTCTTC. The chain combines TRBV19 with TRBJ2-1, with a tentative D call TRBD1 (6 bases). Germline values: CDR1 LNHDA, CDR2 SQIVND (reference sequence). The CDR3 runs 15 residues.